These 11 T cell receptor beta chains originate from one sample sequenced in a study of PD-1 blockade in mismatch repair-deficient tumors. Here immunoSEQ multiplex PCR was the method, and the copy in TCRdb shows in-frame clones only, minus some. The sample lists around 100,000 clones; 70% to 80% were seen once. The sequences come from peripheral blood, collected about 13 months after starting pembrolizumab. These receptors all come from an adult with mismatch repair-deficient cancer.

The V and J genes are TRBV5-1 and TRBJ1-1; tentative D call: TRBD1 (6 bases). This CDR3 comprises 15 residues. The germline V gene encodes CDR1 SGHRS and CDR2 YFSETQ. Trimming shortened V by 5 bases and J by 3 bases, and 17 bases separated the two germline ends. Written as DNA, the CDR3 is TGCGCCAGCAGTTGGGACAAGATAGGGCACACTGAAGCTTTCTTT. Its protein is CASSWDKIGHTEAFF.

The chain couples TRBV7-6 to TRBJ2-2; D is unclear. With 0 bases removed from V and 7 bases from J, the gap between germline ends came to 6 bases. Germline CDR1 SGHVS, CDR2 FNYEAQ. This CDR3 contains 13 residues. CDR3 sequence (DNA): TGTGCCAGCAGCTTAGCAGAGTACGGGGAGCTGTTTTTT. It specifies CASSLAEYGELFF.

This chain connects TRBV7-6 to TRBJ2-5; maybe TRBD2 (5 bases). The germline gives CDR1 SGHVS, CDR2 FNYEAQ. The CDR3 is made up of 13 amino acids. Deletions cut 9 bases from V and 2 bases from J, with 13 bases between. The CDR3 is CASGQTGQETQYF. The CDR3 region has the DNA TGTGCCAGTGGTCAAACGGGACAAGAGACCCAGTACTTC.

The J gene is TRBJ2-2, the V gene TRBV7-8; 7 bases align to TRBD2. With 2 bases clipped from V and 0 bases from J, the junction kept 3 bases outside the gene matches. CDR1 and CDR2 from the germline V gene are SGHVS and FQNEAQ. This CDR3 is 16 amino acids long. The CDR3: CASSLLAGANTGELFF. The CDR3 bases are TGTGCCAGCAGCTTACTCGCGGGAGCGAACACCGGGGAGCTGTTTTTT.

The V and J genes are TRBV6-5 and TRBJ2-3, with 7 bases identical to TRBD1. Losses at the gene ends were 6 bases for V and 1 base for J; bases not matched to a gene: 7. The CDR3 is 15 residues long. Germline V lookup: CDR1 MNHEY, CDR2 SVGAGI. This CDR3 is CASSEGTDRTDTQYF. The CDR3 DNA reads as TGTGCCAGCAGCGAGGGGACAGACCGCACAGATACGCAGTATTTT.

This chain joins TRBV28 and TRBJ2-2; D uncertain. Trimming stripped 6 bases from V and 6 bases from J, with 11 bases between. The CDR3 sequence is 13 residues long. Germline-derived CDR1 and CDR2 are MDHEN and SYDVKM. The CDR3 reads CASSLRVPGELFF. The CDR3 DNA reads as TGTGCCAGCAGCTTACGGGTCCCCGGGGAGCTGTTTTTT.

This clone was picked up a small number of times. The sample has other DNA sequences that encode this CDR3 too. This chain links TRBV28 with TRBJ1-5, with TRBD1 identical over 8 bases. CDR3 size: 14 residues. Germline V gene lookup returns CDR1 MDHEN and CDR2 SYDVKM. The V gene end was trimmed by 2 bases and the J gene end by 7 bases; junction bases not matched to a gene: 4. The DNA for the CDR3 is TGTGCCAGCAGTTTACGGACAGGGAGCCAGCCCCAGCATTTT. Protein sequence: CASSLRTGSQPQHF.

The genes are TRBV19 and TRBJ2-7; maybe TRBD2 (7 bases). Germline lookup yields CDR1 LNHDA and CDR2 SQIVND (reference sequence). V lost 7 bases to trimming and J lost 3 bases, with 16 bases between them. This CDR3 comprises 14 residues. This chain's CDR3 is CASIRGGGLYEQYF. DNA for the CDR3: TGTGCCAGTATTCGGGGAGGGGGGCTCTACGAGCAGTACTTC.

The V call is TRBV4-2, the J call TRBJ1-2; D possibly corresponds to TRBD1 (6 bases). Trimming cost V 4 bases and J 2 bases, with 11 bases left between them. This CDR3 region has 14 residues. CDR1 and CDR2 from the germline V gene are LGHNA and YNFKEQ. The CDR3 protein is CASSPDRSNYGYTF. The CDR3, as DNA: TGTGCCAGCAGCCCGGACAGATCAAACTATGGCTACACCTTC.

The J gene is TRBJ1-1, the V gene TRBV5-1, with 7 bases aligning to TRBD1. Germline values: CDR1 SGHRS, CDR2 YFSETQ. J was trimmed by 4 bases and V by 4 bases; bases with no gene match: 4. The CDR3 has 13 amino acids. The CDR3 reads CASSAAGGTEAFF. In DNA form, the CDR3 reads TGCGCCAGCAGCGCGGCAGGGGGCACTGAAGCTTTCTTT. The variable domain in full, with the rest retrieved from reference TRBV5-1 and TRBJ1-1, is KAGVTQTPRYLIKTRGQQVTLSCSPISGHRSVSWYQQTPGQGLQFLFEYFSETQRNKGNFPGRFSGRQFSNSRSEMNVSTLELGDSALYLCASSAAGGTEAFFGQGTRLTVV.

V usage is TRBV29-1 and J usage is TRBJ2-5; D gene ambiguous. This CDR3 spans 11 amino acids. The germline gives CDR1 SQVTM, CDR2 ANQGSEA. Trimming cost V 3 bases and J 4 bases, with 6 bases left between them. The CDR3 sequence: CSVDTGETQYF. As DNA, the CDR3 is TGCAGCGTTGATACCGGAGAGACCCAGTACTTC.